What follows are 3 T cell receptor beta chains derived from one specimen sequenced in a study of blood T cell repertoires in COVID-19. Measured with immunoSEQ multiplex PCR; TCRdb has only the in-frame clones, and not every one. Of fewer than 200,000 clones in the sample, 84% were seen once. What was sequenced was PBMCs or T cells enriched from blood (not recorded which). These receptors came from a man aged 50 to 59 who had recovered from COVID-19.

The CDR3: CASSLRGQGVGNTEAFF. The CDR3 nucleotides read TGTGCCAGCAGCTTAAGGGGACAGGGAGTGGGGAACACTGAAGCTTTCTTT. The chain has TRBV7-3 and TRBJ1-1; TRBD1 matches at 9 bases. The length of the CDR3 is 17 residues. V lost 1 base, J lost 1 base, and 7 bases stayed unmatched. CDR1 SGHTA and CDR2 FQGTGA come from the germline V gene. The variable domain in full, completed from reference TRBV7-3 and TRBJ1-1, reads GAGVSQTPSNKVTEKGKYVELRCDPISGHTALYWYRQSLGQGPEFLIYFQGTGAADDSGLPNDRFFAVRPEGSVSTLKIQRTERGDSAVYLCASSLRGQGVGNTEAFFGQGTRLTVV.

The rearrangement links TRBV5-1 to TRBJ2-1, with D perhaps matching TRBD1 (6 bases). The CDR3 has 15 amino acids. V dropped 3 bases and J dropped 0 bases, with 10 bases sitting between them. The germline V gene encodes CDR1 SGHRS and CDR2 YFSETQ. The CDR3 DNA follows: TGCGCCAGCAGCTGGGACATAAGCTCCTACAATGAGCAGTTCTTC. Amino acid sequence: CASSWDISSYNEQFF. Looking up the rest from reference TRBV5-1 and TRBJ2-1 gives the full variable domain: KAGVTQTPRYLIKTRGQQVTLSCSPISGHRSVSWYQQTPGQGLQFLFEYFSETQRNKGNFPGRFSGRQFSNSRSEMNVSTLELGDSALYLCASSWDISSYNEQFFGPGTRLTVL.

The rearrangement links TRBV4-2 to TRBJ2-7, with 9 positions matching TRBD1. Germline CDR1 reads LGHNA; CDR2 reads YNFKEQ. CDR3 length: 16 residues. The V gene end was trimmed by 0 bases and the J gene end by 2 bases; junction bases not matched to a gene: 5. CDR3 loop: CASSQDRGTGTYEQYF. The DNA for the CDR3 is TGTGCCAGCAGCCAAGATCGGGGGACAGGGACCTACGAGCAGTACTTC.